The 21 T cell receptor beta chains listed next were all sequenced from one sample in a study of Graves' ophthalmopathy and Graves' hyperthyroidism (dated by TCRdb to 2016 to 2019). The listed sequencing device is Illumina HiSeq 2000. For repertoire sequencing, the TCR beta CDR3 regions were amplified from RNA transcripts. The first round was an RT-PCR using HTBI primers with the Qiagen OneStep RT-PCR kit, and this first round was followed by a second-round multiplex PCR, then size selection and purification. In-frame beta chains were kept once TCRdb had trimmed the public reads at Q25 with fastp and called clones with MiXCR. Merged by CDR3 protein, the rows form single entries marked with the most common genes and DNA. Across this sample there are hundreds of thousands of distinct CDR3 sequences, with 22% seen only once. Roughly 6.9% of the sample is held by the ten biggest clonotypes. The specimen was peripheral blood. These receptors all stem from a woman aged 18-29 years with stable Graves' hyperthyroidism. Some clones in this sample may be carry-over from other donors' samples. Donor details come from another sample of the same person, matched by shared clones.

In this sample, this clonotype turned up a few times. The genes are TRBV12-3 or TRBV12-4 and TRBJ2-3; 7 bases are a match to TRBD1. CDR3 length equals 15 residues. Trimming removed 6 bases from V and 1 base from J; junction bases left unmatched: 7. The CDR3 reads CASSPPTGRTDTQYF. Here the CDR3 DNA reads TGTGCCAGCAGCCCTCCGACAGGGCGCACAGATACGCAGTATTTT.

There are many counts of this clonotype. The chain uses TRBV27 and TRBJ1-2; D is unresolved. This CDR3 has 16 amino acids. Germline V gene lookup returns CDR1 MNHEY and CDR2 SMNVEV (reference sequence). The ends were cut back, 5 bases at V and 5 bases at J, with 21 bases in the middle. The CDR3, as DNA: TGTGCCAGCAGTCGCGAAAAAGGACGGGAAGAATATGGCTACACCTTC. Translated: CASSREKGREEYGYTF.

This sequence joins TRBV4-1 and TRBJ2-7; D is perhaps TRBD1 (6 bases). Germline lookup yields CDR1 MGHRA and CDR2 YSYEKL. Trimming shortened V by 1 base and J by 4 bases, and 14 bases separated the two germline ends. The CDR3 loop spans 15 amino acids. The CDR3: CASSQVRGQQYEQYF. CDR3 bases: TGCGCCAGCAGCCAAGTACGAGGACAGCAATACGAGCAGTACTTC.

This clonotype was counted ten times or more. V and J are TRBV29-1 and TRBJ2-7; D gene ambiguous. The CDR3 is made up of 11 amino acids. Trimming cost V 3 bases and J 2 bases, with 5 bases left between them. Per germline, CDR1 SQVTM and CDR2 ANQGSEA. This chain's CDR3 is CSVEITYEQYF. In DNA, the CDR3 is TGCAGCGTTGAGATCACCTACGAGCAGTACTTC.

Many counts were recorded for this clonotype. The chain joins TRBV6-1 to TRBJ1-3; the match to TRBD1 covers 7 bases. CDR1 and CDR2 (germline): MNHNS, SASEGT. V lost 1 base, J lost 4 bases, and 7 bases stayed unmatched. This CDR3 comprises 16 residues. CDR3 sequence (DNA): TGTGCCAGCAGTGAAGTCTCCAGGGGGAGAGGAAACACCATATATTTT. It encodes CASSEVSRGRGNTIYF.

The rearrangement links TRBV4-3 to TRBJ2-7, with TRBD1 as a possible D gene (6 bases). Per the germline V gene, CDR1 is LGHNA and CDR2 is YSLEER. The CDR3 has 15 amino acids. V lost 0 bases to trimming and J lost 3 bases, with 12 bases between them. The CDR3 nucleotides read TGCGCCAGCAGCCAAGATCTCACAGGGTACTACGAGCAGTACTTC. It specifies CASSQDLTGYYEQYF.

This clonotype was detected ten times or more. J is TRBJ2-5 and V is TRBV7-9, with TRBD2 as a possible D gene (6 bases). The CDR3 is made up of 13 amino acids. Trimming removed 5 bases at V and 5 bases at J, with 12 bases between. Germline values: CDR1 SEHNR, CDR2 FQNEAQ (reference sequence). The CDR3 protein is CASSPPGVETQYF. The CDR3 nucleotides are TGTGCCAGCAGCCCCCCGGGGGTGGAGACCCAGTACTTC.

This clonotype was seen a handful of times. The chain joins TRBV7-2 to TRBJ2-5, with 9 bases lining up with TRBD2. Losses at the gene ends were 2 bases for V and 7 bases for J; bases not matched to a gene: 2. The CDR3 is 13 residues long. In germline, CDR1 is SGHTA, CDR2 FQGNSA. CDR3 sequence reads: CASSLQLAGTQYF. The CDR3 DNA reads as TGTGCCAGCAGCTTACAACTAGCGGGGACCCAGTACTTC. Based on the CDR3 plus reference TRBV7-2 and TRBJ2-5, the full variable domain is GAGVSQSPSNKVTEKGKDVELRCDPISGHTALYWYRQSLGQGLEFLIYFQGNSAPDKSGLPSDRFSAERTGGSVSTLTIQRTQQEDSAVYLCASSLQLAGTQYFGPGTRLLVL.

The chain uses TRBV5-5 and TRBJ2-7; 10 bases align to TRBD1. The CDR3 spans 15 residues. Unmatched junction bases numbered 8, after V lost 5 bases and J lost 3 bases. Germline V gene data show CDR1 as SGHKS and CDR2 as YYEKEE (reference sequence). CDR3 loop: CASRSGTGDFYEQYF. The CDR3 bases are TGTGCCAGCAGATCCGGGACAGGGGATTTCTACGAGCAGTACTTC.

This clonotype was observed many times. The chain joins TRBV18 to TRBJ1-5; weak D call: TRBD1 (6 bases). The CDR3 extends over 16 amino acids. Germline CDR1 is KGHSH and CDR2 is LQKENI. Trimming took 0 bases from V and 2 from J, leaving 11 bases between them. The CDR3 nucleotides read TGTGCCAGCTCACCACCGGGGGCGACGGGCAATCAGCCCCAGCATTTT. Its protein product is CASSPPGATGNQPQHF.

This clonotype has ten or more counts. The chain is built from TRBV20-1 and TRBJ1-2; 7 bases map to TRBD1. The V gene end was trimmed by 2 bases and the J gene end by 4 bases; junction bases not matched to a gene: 7. Looked up from germline, CDR1 is DFQATT and CDR2 is SNEGSKA (reference sequence). CDR3 size: 14 residues. The CDR3 DNA is TGCAGTGCTAGAAGCACCGGGACAGCCTATGGCTACACCTTC. Protein sequence: CSARSTGTAYGYTF.

This clonotype was recorded at least ten times. J is TRBJ1-2 and V is TRBV27; D is uncertain. The CDR3 covers 13 residues. Germline CDR1 is MNHEY and CDR2 is SMNVEV (reference sequence). Trimming removed 8 bases at V and 6 bases at J, with 16 bases between. The CDR3 DNA sequence: TGTGCCAGCGTATCATCTGTGGGGAATGGCTACACCTTC. Its translation: CASVSSVGNGYTF.

V and J are TRBV28 and TRBJ1-6; 8 nucleotides match TRBD1. In germline, CDR1 is MDHEN, CDR2 SYDVKM. Germline trimming cut 5 bases from V and 10 bases from J; bases unmatched to any gene: 7. The CDR3 is 14 residues long. The CDR3 loop reads CASSLGTGPSPLHF. Here the CDR3 DNA reads TGTGCCAGCAGTCTAGGGACAGGCCCATCACCCCTCCACTTT.

This clonotype was picked up many times. The genes are TRBV6-5 and TRBJ1-5, with D unclear. Trimming cost V 2 bases and J 6 bases, with 8 bases left between them. Germline-derived CDR1 and CDR2 are MNHEY and SVGAGI. CDR3 length: 13 amino acids. CDR3 nucleotide sequence: TGTGCCAGCAGTTACGCCGAAGGTCAGCCCCAGCATTTT. Protein sequence: CASSYAEGQPQHF.

The sample holds many counts of this clonotype. The junction does not match germline at one end; this may be a read error. J is TRBJ2-5 and V is TRBV6-1; TRBD1 might be the D (5 bases). CDR3 length: 15 amino acids. The germline V gene encodes CDR1 MNHNS and CDR2 SASEGT. CDR3 region: CARSEYRQLQETQYF. For the CDR3, the DNA is TGTGCCCGCAGTGAATACCGACAGCTCCAAGAGACCCAGTACTTC.

This chain links TRBV6-2 or TRBV6-3 with TRBJ1-2; unclear D gene. V lost 5 bases to trimming and J lost 8 bases, with 9 bases between them. The CDR3 extends over 11 amino acids. Germline V gene lookup returns CDR1 MNHEY and CDR2 SVGEGT. CDR3 region: CASSRTEGYTF. As DNA, the CDR3 is TGTGCCAGCAGTCGTACGGAGGGCTACACCTTC.

This clonotype occurred many times. The rearrangement links TRBV28 to TRBJ2-4, with 13 bases that match TRBD2. The CDR3 contains 13 residues. Germline trimming cut 10 bases from V and 10 bases from J; bases unmatched to any gene: 7. Germline V gene data show CDR1 as MDHEN and CDR2 as SYDVKM. The CDR3 DNA sequence: TGTGCCACCGCCGGGACTAGCGGGATTATTCAGTACTTC. Translation gives CATAGTSGIIQYF.

This chain connects TRBV20-1 to TRBJ1-2; D is unclear. V lost 0 bases, J lost 4 bases, and 9 bases lay in between. CDR1 is DFQATT, CDR2 SNEGSKA, per germline (reference sequence). This CDR3 is built from 13 residues. CDR3 sequence: CSAREVTRYGYTF. CDR3 DNA sequence: TGCAGTGCTAGAGAGGTCACCCGCTATGGCTACACCTTC.

In its sample, this clonotype was seen many times. This rearrangement joins TRBV10-2 to TRBJ1-1, with a tentative D call TRBD1 (6 bases). Germline V gene sequence: CDR1 WSHSY, CDR2 SAAADI. Trimming shortened V by 4 bases and J by 4 bases, and 13 bases separated the two germline ends. CDR3 length: 14 amino acids. CDR3 DNA sequence: TGCGCCAGCAGTGCCCTTCTGGGGGCCACTGAAGCTTTCTTT. Protein sequence: CASSALLGATEAFF.

Concerning this clonotype: This may be a read error, as it is one base from a much larger clone. This sequence joins TRBV6-1 and TRBJ2-7; 13 nucleotides align to TRBD2. CDR1 and CDR2 (germline): MNHNS, SASEGT. This CDR3 comprises 15 residues. The CDR3 DNA follows: TGTGCCGGCAGCCGAGGACTAGCGGGGGCCTACGAGCAGTACTTC. This gives the protein CAGSRGLAGAYEQYF.

This rearrangement joins TRBV12-3 or TRBV12-4 to TRBJ1-1, with 7 positions matching TRBD1. Trimming removed 3 bases from V and 1 base from J; junction bases left unmatched: 8. The CDR3 spans 16 residues. CDR3 region: CASSLRTGGPNTEAFF. The CDR3 bases are TGTGCCAGCAGTTTGCGGACAGGAGGGCCGAACACTGAAGCTTTCTTT.